This T cell receptor beta chain was recorded in a study of T cell responses to AZD1222 COVID-19 vaccine. General study findings and limits: Spike-specific TCR breadth and depth grew following two AZD1222 doses.

Analyses pooled second doses at about 4 or about 12 weeks. Only in-frame clones appear in the TCRdb table, and some are missing; sequencing was by immunoSEQ multiplex PCR. Among about 130,000 clones listed, 80% to 95% were seen once. About this clone itself: The antigen is undetermined.

The CDR3 runs 13 residues. After removal of 5 bases from V and 5 bases from J, the junction contained 5 bases not matched to a gene. Germline assignment: CDR1 MDHEN and CDR2 SYDVKM. The clonotype comes from an adult who received the AZD1222 COVID-19 vaccine. The chain carries TRBV28 and TRBJ1-2; 7 bases map to TRBD1. Sequenced material: peripheral blood, taken 28 days after the second AZD1222 dose. The CDR3 nucleotides are TGTGCCAGCAGTCCCCCGGACAGGTATGGCTACACCTTC. Protein sequence: CASSPPDRYGYTF.